Presented here are 5 T cell receptor beta chains from one specimen sequenced in a study of T cell responses to AZD1222 COVID-19 vaccine. Measured with immunoSEQ multiplex PCR; TCRdb has only the in-frame clones, and not every one. The data contain about 100,000 clones, about 90% of them singletons. Specimen: peripheral blood, collected on day 0 of AZD1222 vaccination. These TCRs come from an adult in good health.

The chain links TRBV10-3 to TRBJ2-1, with D perhaps TRBD1 (6 bases). Per germline, CDR1 ENHRY and CDR2 SYGVKD. V lost 5 bases, J lost 5 bases, and 10 bases lay in between. The CDR3 is 13 amino acids. The CDR3 loop reads CAISYRQDNEQFF. For the CDR3, the DNA is TGTGCCATCAGTTATCGACAGGACAATGAGCAGTTCTTC.

This clone was seen a single time. The chain recombines TRBV7-6 with TRBJ1-3; D not resolved. The CDR3 loop spans 16 amino acids. Trimming removed 2 bases from V and 7 bases from J, with 18 bases in between. In germline, CDR1 is SGHVS, CDR2 FNYEAQ. The DNA of the CDR3 is TGTGCCAGCAGCTTATTCTCGGTGATATTACGGAACACCATATATTTT. This codes for CASSLFSVILRNTIYF. The whole variable domain, filled in from reference TRBV7-6 and TRBJ1-3, reads GAGVSQSPRYKVTKRGQDVALRCDPISGHVSLYWYRQALGQGPEFLTYFNYEAQQDKSGLPNDRFSAERPEGSISTLTIQRTEQRDSAMYRCASSLFSVILRNTIYFGEGSWLTVV.

There are a few counts of this clone. This chain connects TRBV6-1 to TRBJ2-1; D possibly corresponds to TRBD2 (6 bases). Per the germline V gene, CDR1 is MNHNS and CDR2 is SASEGT. The CDR3 has 16 amino acids. V was shortened by 1 base and J by 5 bases, with 15 bases between the two germline ends. The CDR3, as DNA: TGTGCCAGCAGTGAAGAAGTTGGGACTCCACACAATGAGCAGTTCTTC. It is translated as CASSEEVGTPHNEQFF.

V and J are TRBV3-1 (or the pseudogene TRBV3-2) and TRBJ1-1; D is undetermined. V gave up 1 base and J gave up 0 bases, with 12 bases separating them. Germline V gives CDR1 LGHDT, CDR2 YNNKEL (reference sequence). This CDR3 has 16 residues. DNA for the CDR3: TGTGCCAGCAGCCAAGGGTTCGAGGGCATGAACACTGAAGCTTTCTTT. It is translated as CASSQGFEGMNTEAFF.

The chain uses TRBV3-1 (or the pseudogene TRBV3-2) and TRBJ1-2; D gene ambiguous. The germline V gene encodes CDR1 LGHDT and CDR2 YNNKEL (reference sequence). The CDR3 spans 15 residues. Trimming took 0 bases from V and 4 from J, leaving 12 bases between them. CDR3: CASSQDQDWTYGYTF. The CDR3 DNA reads as TGTGCCAGCAGCCAAGATCAGGATTGGACCTATGGCTACACCTTC.